This TCR beta chain was captured in a study of memory CD4+ T cells and cytomegalovirus serostatus. The sort gate was single viable CD3+CD4+CD8-CD45RO+ cells for memory CD4+ T cells. Only in-frame clones appear in the TCRdb table, and some are missing; sequencing was by immunoSEQ multiplex PCR. This sample has tens of thousands of clones, with roughly 78% found just once. The receptor was derived from an adult in good health and CMV-seronegative. The sample consisted of memory CD4+ T cells from blood.

The CDR3 DNA reads as TGTGCCAGCACCTCCCAGGGACTAGCGGGGGGTGGTGAGCAGTTCTTC. It codes for CASTSQGLAGGGEQFF. The rearrangement joins TRBV27 to TRBJ2-1, with 15 bases aligning to TRBD2. The V gene end was trimmed by 7 bases and the J gene end by 9 bases; junction bases not matched to a gene: 10. Per the germline V gene, CDR1 is MNHEY and CDR2 is SMNVEV (reference sequence). The CDR3 loop spans 16 amino acids.